The 13 T cell receptor beta chains given below trace back to one sample, sequenced in a study of OX40 agonist ivuxolimab in advanced cancers. Clones were sequenced by immunoSEQ multiplex PCR, and TCRdb holds only the in-frame ones, with some missing. This sample has roughly 33,000 clones; 74% occur once, and the top ten carry around 21%. The sample was CD4+ or CD8+ T cells sorted from blood, taken in a trial of the OX40 agonist ivuxolimab. The receptor source for this set is an adult with an advanced solid tumor such as melanoma, head and neck, liver or kidney cancer.

In its sample, this clone ranks as medium-sized (0.01 to 0.1%). CDR3 sequence: CASSRTGGLDEQFF. In DNA form, the CDR3 reads TGTGCCAGCAGCCGGACAGGGGGCCTGGATGAGCAGTTCTTC. V gene TRBV11-2 combines with J gene TRBJ2-1; TRBD1 matches at 11 bases. Germline assignment: CDR1 SGHAT and CDR2 FQNNGV. The V gene end was trimmed by 5 bases and the J gene end by 8 bases; junction bases not matched to a gene: 5. This CDR3 region has 14 residues.

The rearrangement uses TRBV7-8 and TRBJ1-5; D is unclear. This CDR3 spans 13 amino acids. In germline, CDR1 is SGHVS, CDR2 FQNEAQ. V was pared by 5 bases and J by 4 bases, with 9 bases between. Written as DNA, the CDR3 is TGTGCCAGCAGCCTACAAAGGAATCAGCCCCAGCATTTT. This sequence encodes CASSLQRNQPQHF.

The chain employs TRBV19 and TRBJ2-5; TRBD2 matches at 8 bases. Germline loops: CDR1 LNHDA, CDR2 SQIVND (reference sequence). The CDR3 runs to 15 residues. With 5 bases clipped from V and 5 bases from J, the junction kept 10 bases outside the gene matches. This CDR3 is CASSATGGRGETQYF. CDR3 DNA: TGTGCCAGTAGTGCCACGGGGGGGCGAGGGGAGACCCAGTACTTC.

This chain links TRBV2 with TRBJ1-2; TRBD1 matches 7 bases. V was pared by 6 bases and J by 4 bases, with 5 bases of the junction left unmatched. CDR1 and CDR2 from the germline V gene are SNHLY and FYNNEI. CDR3 length equals 13 residues. In DNA, the CDR3 is TGTGCCAGCAGCTACACAGGGGCCTATGGCTACACCTTC. Translated: CASSYTGAYGYTF.

This chain uses TRBV6-1 with TRBJ1-6; weak D call: TRBD1 (6 bases). The germline V gene encodes CDR1 MNHNS and CDR2 SASEGT. The V end was cut by 4 bases, the J end by 7 bases, with 11 bases between. This CDR3 comprises 14 residues. The CDR3 sequence: CASSGGLGNSPLHF. CDR3 bases: TGTGCCAGCAGTGGGGGGCTGGGGAATTCACCCCTCCACTTT.

This clone was recorded only once. V gene TRBV20-1 combines with J gene TRBJ1-1, with D hard to call. This CDR3 contains 11 residues. Germline CDR1 is DFQATT and CDR2 is SNEGSKA (reference sequence). V was cut by 3 bases and J by 5 bases, with 7 bases left in between. The CDR3 DNA sequence: TGCAGTGCTAGTCGCACGACTGAAGCTTTCTTT. Its protein product is CSASRTTEAFF.

This clone was recorded a few times. CDR3 nucleotide sequence: TGTGCCATCAGTAAGGAGAACACTGAAGCTTTCTTT. This translates into CAISKENTEAFF. The V gene is TRBV10-3, the J gene TRBJ1-1, with D unresolved. The V and J ends lost 5 bases and 1 base respectively, with 5 bases between them. Germline lookup yields CDR1 ENHRY and CDR2 SYGVKD. This CDR3 has 12 residues.

This clone was observed many times. The chain uses TRBV19 and TRBJ2-3, with D unresolved. The CDR3 runs 13 residues. The V gene's germline CDR1 is LNHDA and CDR2 SQIVND (reference sequence). V lost 6 bases, J lost 0 bases, and 7 bases lay in between. CDR3 in DNA: TGTGCCAGTAGGTCTTATAGCACAGATACGCAGTATTTT. It encodes CASRSYSTDTQYF. The full variable domain, its missing parts supplied by reference TRBV19 and TRBJ2-3, is DGGITQSPKYLFRKEGQNVTLSCEQNLNHDAMYWYRQDPGQGLRLIYYSQIVNDFQKGDIAEGYSVSREKKESFPLTVTSAQKNPTAFYLCASRSYSTDTQYFGPGTRLTVL.

There are a few counts of this clone. This sequence joins TRBV28 and TRBJ1-3, with TRBD1 matching 7 bases. Per the germline V gene, CDR1 is MDHEN and CDR2 is SYDVKM. This CDR3 region has 15 residues. The V and J ends lost 4 bases and 2 bases, in that order; junction bases with no gene match: 5. The CDR3 DNA is TGTGCCAGCAGTTCGACAGGGAACGCTGGAAACACCATATATTTT. Its translation is CASSSTGNAGNTIYF. Full variable domain (remainder filled in from reference TRBV28 and TRBJ1-3): DVKVTQSSRYLVKRTGEKVFLECVQDMDHENMFWYRQDPGLGLRLIYFSYDVKMKEKGDIPEGYSVSREKKERFSLILESASTNQTSMYLCASSSTGNAGNTIYFGEGSWLTVV.

The J gene is TRBJ2-2, the V gene TRBV19, with D possibly matching TRBD2 (5 bases). The germline V gene encodes CDR1 LNHDA and CDR2 SQIVND (reference sequence). V lost 6 bases and J lost 2, with 10 bases in between. The CDR3 is 14 amino acids. The CDR3 bases are TGTGCCAGTAGGGCCGGGGTAAACACCGGGGAGCTGTTTTTT. This codes for CASRAGVNTGELFF.

CDR3 protein: CSGKQGAQNTEAFF. The CDR3 nucleotides read TGCAGCGGAAAACAGGGGGCGCAGAACACTGAAGCTTTCTTT. J is TRBJ1-1 and V is TRBV29-1; the match to TRBD1 covers 9 bases. V was pared by 7 bases and J by 1 base, with 7 bases of the junction left unmatched. Looked up from germline, CDR1 is SQVTM and CDR2 is ANQGSEA. There are 14 residues in the CDR3.

The chain joins TRBV5-1 to TRBJ2-5; the D is unclear. CDR1 is SGHRS and CDR2 is YFSETQ in the germline V gene. This CDR3 contains 12 residues. V was pared by 7 bases and J by 0 bases, with 7 bases between. In DNA, the CDR3 is TGCGCCAGCGCAACGAACCAAGAGACCCAGTACTTC. This codes for CASATNQETQYF.

The CDR3 region has the DNA TGTGCCAGCAGTCCGAGGGGTTTCGGTGGAGATACGCAGTATTTT. It yields the protein CASSPRGFGGDTQYF. The rearrangement joins TRBV25-1 to TRBJ2-3, with D possibly being TRBD1 or TRBD2 (5 bases each). The CDR3 has 15 amino acids. The germline V gene encodes CDR1 MGHDK and CDR2 SYGVNS. V was trimmed by 5 bases and J by 5 bases, leaving 17 bases between them.